Following are 23 T cell receptor beta chains from one sample sequenced in a study of tumor and adjacent non-tumor tissue in lung cancer. This sample's RNA came from whole unsorted tissue. More than 3 cm separated this lung sample from the edge of the tumor. The library came from three nested PCR rounds adapted from ARM-PCR protocols. TCRdb fed the multiplex PCR reads into MiXCR, producing one record per CDR3 protein. This sample has tens of thousands of distinct CDR3 sequences, with around 62% found just once. The sequencing sample was made of distant non-tumor lung tissue. Every receptor here comes from a woman between 35 and 50 years old with non-small cell lung cancer.

Details on this clonotype: Germline and junction disagree at one end, which may indicate a read error. The chain uses TRBV11-2 and TRBJ2-1, with D possibly TRBD2 on 6 matching bases. The length of the CDR3 is 14 residues. Germline values: CDR1 SGHAT, CDR2 FQNNGV. The CDR3 is CVSSRTGTGNEQFF. CDR3 in DNA: TGTGTCAGCTCCCGAACGGGGACTGGCAATGAGCAGTTCTTC. Complete variable domain (other parts from reference TRBV11-2 and TRBJ2-1): EAGVAQSPRYKIIEKRQSVAFWCNPISGHATLYWYQQILGQGPKLLIQFQNNGVVDDSQLPKDRFSAERLKGVDSTLKIQPAKLEDSAVYLCVSSRTGTGNEQFFGPGTRLTVL.

This clonotype was seen a single time. A much larger clone lies a single base off, so this may be a read error. This chain uses TRBV30 with TRBJ1-1; D call uncertain. V was cut by 3 bases and J by 2 bases, with 4 bases left in between. In germline, CDR1 is GTSNPN, CDR2 SVGIG (reference sequence). CDR3 length: 11 residues. The CDR3 nucleotides read TGTGCCTGGAGAAGCAACACTGAAGCTTTCTTT. As protein: CAWRSNTEAFF.

About this clonotype: At one end, the junction sequence differs from germline, possibly due to a read error. The CDR3 here is CAWTPWSGGYGYTF. CDR3 coding DNA: TGTGCCTGGACCCCATGGAGTGGGGGGTATGGCTACACATTC. The J gene is TRBJ1-2, the V gene TRBV30; tentative D call: TRBD1 (5 bases). Germline V gene sequence: CDR1 GTSNPN, CDR2 SVGIG (reference sequence). The CDR3 is 14 residues long.

As regards this clonotype: Sequence at one end of the junction differs from germline and may be a read error. J is TRBJ2-7 and V is TRBV6-1; D ambiguous. Germline-derived CDR1 and CDR2 are MNHNS and SASEGT. The CDR3 runs 15 residues. CDR3 region: CASSGHRILSYEQYF. The CDR3 nucleotides read TGTGCCAGCAGTGGCCACAGAATTCTCTCCTATGAGCAGTACTTC.

In regard to this clonotype: A read error may produce the germline difference seen at one junction end. The chain links TRBV11-2 to TRBJ2-7, with unresolved D. This CDR3 has 15 residues. CDR1 and CDR2 from the germline V gene are SGHAT and FQNNGV. In DNA form, the CDR3 reads TGCATCAGCAGCTTAGATCCCCAGAGGTCGTACGAGCAGTACTTC. Its translation is CISSLDPQRSYEQYF.

The CDR3 sequence is CASSELKGNRAFF. The CDR3 nucleotides read TGTGCCAGCAGTGAATTGAAGGGGAATAGGGCTTTCTTT. The rearrangement links TRBV2 to TRBJ1-1; possible D gene TRBD1, 5 bases. In germline, CDR1 is SNHLY, CDR2 FYNNEI. V lost 2 bases and J 11 bases, leaving 15 bases between the germline ends. The CDR3 runs 13 residues. Combining the CDR3 with reference TRBV2 and TRBJ1-1 gives the whole variable domain EPEVTQTPSHQVTQMGQEVILRCVPISNHLYFYWYRQILGQKVEFLVSFYNNEISEKSEIFDDQFSVERPDGSNFTLKIRSTKLEDSAMYFCASSELKGNRAFFGQGTRLTVV.

Remarks on this clonotype: As the CDR3 is not closed by the conserved phenylalanine or tryptophan, this likely results from a read error. The chain uses TRBV11-1 and TRBJ2-1; perhaps D is TRBD1 or TRBD2 (5 bases each). Trimming shortened V by 3 bases and J by 13 bases, and 13 bases separated the two germline ends. This CDR3 has 12 amino acids. CDR1 is SGHAT and CDR2 is FQDESV in the germline V gene (reference sequence). CDR3 nucleotide sequence: TGTGCCAGCAGCTTCCTTTCCGGGGCCCAGTTCTTA. This translates into CASSFLSGAQFL.

About this clonotype: A much more abundant neighbour one base away suggests this may be a read error. V usage is TRBV28 and J usage is TRBJ2-3; D possibly matches TRBD1 or TRBD2 (5 bases each). This CDR3 is built from 14 residues. V gave up 8 bases and J gave up 3 bases, with 15 bases separating them. CDR1 and CDR2 from the germline V gene are MDHEN and SYDVKM. The chain's CDR3 is CASSGRDQTDTQYF. The CDR3 DNA reads TGTGCCAGCTCCGGACGGGACCAAACAGATACGCAGTATTTT.

In regard to this clonotype: Germline is not matched at one junction end, which may reflect a read error. V and J are TRBV10-2 and TRBJ1-1; D is unclear. The germline V gene encodes CDR1 WSHSY and CDR2 SAAADI. The CDR3 is 12 residues long. CDR3 nucleotides: TGCGCTAGCGTGCGTGGGAACACTGAAGTTTTCTTT. Amino acids: CASVRGNTEVFF.

As regards this clonotype: A single base separates this from a much larger clone, so it may be a read error. The chain uses TRBV28 and TRBJ1-3, with D possibly TRBD1 on 6 matching bases. Germline CDR1 is MDHEN and CDR2 is SYDVKM. This CDR3 region has 15 residues. CDR3 amino acids: CASSPLGASGNIIYF. The CDR3 bases are TGTGCCAGCAGTCCCTTGGGGGCTTCTGGAAACATCATATATTTT.

With respect to this clonotype: A much larger clone sits a single nucleotide away, making a read error possible. The V and J genes are TRBV28 and TRBJ2-7; 7 bases align to TRBD1. The V segment lost 6 bases and the J segment 5 bases; nucleotides outside the gene matches: 7. Germline V gene data show CDR1 as MDHEN and CDR2 as SYDVKM. The CDR3 has 13 residues. The chain's CDR3 is CASRPQGNHEQYF. CDR3 coding DNA: TGTGCCAGCAGACCACAGGGGAATCACGAGCAGTACTTC.

Remarks on this clonotype: This could be a read error, since a much larger clone is one nucleotide away. The rearrangement links TRBV19 to TRBJ2-4; D unclear. In germline, CDR1 is LNHDA, CDR2 SQIVND (reference sequence). The V end lost 0 bases, the J end lost 11 bases, and 14 bases lay between the germline ends. The CDR3 is made up of 14 amino acids. The chain's CDR3 is CASSIDRSKGVQYF. Here the CDR3 DNA reads TGTGCCAGTAGTATAGATCGATCCAAAGGCGTTCAGTACTTC.

V and J are TRBV4-2 and TRBJ2-1, with D unresolved. Trimming left V 2 bases short and J 0 bases short, with 11 bases between. CDR1 and CDR2 (germline): LGHNA, YNFKEQ. The CDR3 length is 16 residues. CDR3 sequence reads: CASSQNSWSSYNEQFF. CDR3 sequence (DNA): TGTGCCAGCAGCCAAAATAGCTGGAGCTCCTACAATGAGCAGTTCTTC.

With respect to this clonotype: A junction boundary mismatches the germline segment, possibly from a read error. J is TRBJ2-1 and V is TRBV28; D possibly uses TRBD1 or TRBD2 (5 bases each). CDR1 is MDHEN and CDR2 is SYDVKM in the germline V gene. The CDR3 runs to 12 residues. The CDR3 spells CASGGQLNEQIF. The DNA of the CDR3 is TGTGCCAGCGGGGGTCAATTGAATGAGCAGATCTTC.

On this clonotype: The junction shows a germline mismatch at one end, possibly a read error. V and J are TRBV11-3 and TRBJ2-4; 9 bases are a match to TRBD1. Germline CDR1 is SGHNT and CDR2 is YENEEA. The CDR3 sequence is 14 residues long. Here the CDR3 DNA reads TGTGGCAGCAACTGGGGACAGGGACAAAACATTCAGTACTTC. It translates to CGSNWGQGQNIQYF.

For this clonotype: One end of the junction does not line up with germline, which may come from a read error. The CDR3 protein is CAGTHSGTGRLTSSYNEQLF. CDR3 coding DNA: TGTGCCGGCACCCATTCAGGGACAGGGAGGTTGACGAGCTCCTACAATGAGCAGCTCTTC. The chain carries TRBV11-2 and TRBJ2-1; TRBD1 matches at 9 bases. The germline gives CDR1 SGHAT, CDR2 FQNNGV. This CDR3 is 20 amino acids long.

On this clonotype: One end of the junction does not line up with germline, which may come from a read error. The genes are TRBV5-4 and TRBJ1-1, with 8 bases that match TRBD1. This CDR3 has 14 residues. Germline V gene lookup returns CDR1 SGHNT and CDR2 YYREEE (reference sequence). The CDR3 nucleotides read TGTGCCAGCAGCCCCGGACAGGGTCGCACTGAAGCTCTCTTT. The encoded protein is CASSPGQGRTEALF.

This clonotype occurred many times. The chain joins TRBV6-5 to TRBJ1-2, with D maybe TRBD1 (5 bases). Per germline, CDR1 MNHEY and CDR2 SVGAGI. The V end lost 6 bases, the J end lost 2 bases, and 10 bases lay between the germline ends. The CDR3 spans 13 residues. This CDR3 is CASSWTRNYGYTF. The CDR3 DNA reads TGTGCCAGCAGCTGGACACGGAACTATGGCTACACCTTC.

Concerning this clonotype: Because it lacks the conserved phenylalanine or tryptophan at the end, this CDR3 is likely a read error. This chain connects TRBV6-1 to TRBJ1-5; D remains unclear. This CDR3 is 14 amino acids long. Germline assignment: CDR1 MNHNS and CDR2 SASEGT. Written as DNA, the CDR3 is TGTGCCAACAGTGCCTTGCAGCCTAATCAGCCCCAGCATCTT. It encodes CANSALQPNQPQHL.

About this clonotype: Since a much larger clone is just one base distant, this may be a read error. The rearrangement uses TRBV4-1 and TRBJ1-1, with D hard to call. The CDR3 sequence is 15 residues long. V lost 4 bases to trimming and J lost 5 bases, with 17 bases between them. Germline loops: CDR1 MGHRA, CDR2 YSYEKL. As DNA, the CDR3 is TGCGCCAGCAGCCCCAGGCCGAGGGCGTTTACTGAAGCTTTCTTT. Translation gives CASSPRPRAFTEAFF.

For this clonotype: Its ends do not fully match the called genes, so a read error is possible. This rearrangement joins TRBV10-3 to TRBJ2-1; 10 bases agree with TRBD2. Germline-derived CDR1 and CDR2 are ENHRY and SYGVKD. The CDR3 consists of 17 residues. The CDR3 region has the DNA TGTGTCATCAGTGAGTCTGAGACTAGCGGGCGATGCAATGAGCAGTTCTTC. Translation gives CVISESETSGRCNEQFF.

As for this clonotype: One base away lies a much larger clone, so this may be a sequencing read error. V gene TRBV12-3 or TRBV12-4 combines with J gene TRBJ1-6; no clear D gene. The length of the CDR3 is 13 residues. The CDR3 sequence is CANTGSYNSSLHF. CDR3 nucleotides: TGTGCCAACACGGGGTCCTATAATTCATCCCTCCACTTT.

As to this clonotype: One end of the junction varies from germline; a read error may be responsible. This chain connects TRBV25-1 to TRBJ2-2; D gene ambiguous. CDR3 length: 17 amino acids. CDR1 is MGHDK and CDR2 is SYGVNS in the germline V gene. The CDR3 loop reads CASSEPLLPTNTGELFF. DNA for the CDR3: TGTGCCAGTAGTGAACCCCTTCTACCGACAAACACCGGGGAGCTGTTTTTT.